This section outlines one TCR beta chain sequence together with its context. This clonotype was observed a handful of times. Its antigen remains unidentified. No base qualities exist here, and no much larger clone lies one base off it. Stable Graves' hyperthyroidism was defined as the absence of progression to ophthalmopathy over 18 months of follow-up. Hyperthyroidism patients were newly diagnosed, with disease duration under 2 months, and aged 18 to 65 years. Patients with uncontrolled infections, other autoimmune diseases, pregnancy or lactation were excluded. Clinical symptoms, serum thyroxine and TRAb, thyroid ultrasound, and orbital computed tomography formed the basis for the diagnoses. Trizol reagent was used to extract total RNA, and RNA quality was then checked on an Agilent 2100 Bioanalyzer. This specimen comes from a study of T cells in Graves' hyperthyroidism and ophthalmopathy (dated by TCRdb to the late 2010s). About the study as a whole: To identify TCR V-J signatures that set the groups apart, the researchers used a discovery cohort of approximately 98 patients, made up of under 45 with Graves' ophthalmopathy and 57 with stable Graves' hyperthyroidism. Whether ophthalmopathy could be predicted prospectively was tested in an independent validation cohort made up of some 20 hyperthyroidism patients plus 17 patients who later progressed to ophthalmopathy. The 100 or so discovery patients were randomly split 7:3 into training and test sets. In addition, the study compared T-cell repertoires in thyroid tissue and in blood from six Graves' hyperthyroidism patients. Following sampling, methimazole starting at 30 mg daily was given to hyperthyroidism patients, and high-dose intravenous methylprednisolone was given to ophthalmopathy patients. TCR Vbeta CDR3 sequencing of 120 to 150 peripheral blood samples (about 45 ophthalmopathy, 75 hyperthyroidism and some 17 progressor patients) is reported in the paper. On the study overall, not on this receptor specifically: Most expanded thyroid clonotypes (frequency above 0.001) were also found in blood, which suggests that blood repertoires may mirror thyroid immune responses. No statistical method was used to set the sample size in advance, and investigators knew the group allocation. In cross-validation, a model built on a 13 V-J signature told ophthalmopathy apart from stable hyperthyroidism with 85% to 90% sensitivity and about 81% specificity, and in testing the same model reached 80%/75%. During validation, the model predicted progression to ophthalmopathy a median of around 7 months ahead of onset, with almost 71% sensitivity and less than 85% specificity.

CDR1 is given as SGHTA and CDR2 as FQGNSA, both from the germline V gene. From the cysteine up to the phenylalanine, the CDR3 has a length of 16 residues. Only the CDR3 DNA stays, 48 bases, in frame from base 1. A distance of 13 bases separates the germline ends of V and J, which lose 1 base and 1 base respectively. Amplification of TCR beta CDR3 regions was carried out from RNA transcripts. A first-round RT-PCR of the TCR CDR3 used the HTBI primer set with the Qiagen OneStep RT-PCR kit. Libraries were constructed in a second round of multiplex PCR, after which size selection and purification were performed. The libraries were sequenced on an Illumina HiSeq2000 using paired-end 100 bp reads. The paper's data handling went like this. SOAPnuke was used to process the raw data, with reads discarded if the reads contained adapters or uncalled bases, had a mean Phred below 15, or lacked an exact constant-primer or identifier match. COPE v1.2.5 was used to merge high-quality paired reads, and clonotypes were defined as unique nucleotide sequences. Clonotypes were aligned to IMGT TRBV, TRBD and TRBJ reference segments using MiTCR v1.1. The analysis was restricted to V-J combinations with a frequency above 0.0001, which together covered just over 98% of the repertoires. A TCS score was defined as the ratio of F50 (clonal expansion) to E x V (chaos), with BLOSUM62-based TCRdist applied between CDR3 peptides within each V-J. Welch's t-statistics and random forest reduced around 550 V-J features to 13, which were used in a naive Bayes classifier (R e1071). The raw public reads went through TCRdb reprocessing: fastp at Q25, MiXCR clone calling, in-frame beta chains kept. For every CDR3 protein sequence, its rows merge into one entry that carries the most common genes and DNA. TCRdb's processing, not the study's, gives the V and J calls here. Present in this sample are about 560,000 distinct CDR3 sequences, under 60% of which were seen just once. The top ten hold just under 8.5% of the sample.

The chain couples TRBV7-2 to TRBJ1-1; the D gene is perhaps TRBD1, from 5 matching bases. Sequencing was performed on peripheral blood or thyroid tissue (not recorded which). This receptor was taken from a woman between 18 and 30 years old with Graves' hyperthyroidism. Donor details come from another sample of the same person, matched by shared clones. This receptor has the CDR3 CASSLDLRDRNTEAFF. The sequenced DNA is TGTGCCAGCAGCTTAGACCTCAGGGATAGGAACACTGAAGCTTTCTTT.